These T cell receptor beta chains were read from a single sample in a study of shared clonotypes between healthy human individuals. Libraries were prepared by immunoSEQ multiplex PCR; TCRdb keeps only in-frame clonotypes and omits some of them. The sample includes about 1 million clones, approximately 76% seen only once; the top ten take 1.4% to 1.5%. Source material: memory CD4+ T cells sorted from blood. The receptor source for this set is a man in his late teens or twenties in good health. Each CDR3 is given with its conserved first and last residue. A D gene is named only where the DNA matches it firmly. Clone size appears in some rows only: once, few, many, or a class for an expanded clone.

TGTGCCAGCAGTTACTCGGGAGGGGAGGGCAAAAACATTCAGTACTTC	CASSYSGGEGKNIQYF	TRBD2	NA	TRBV6-5	TRBJ2-4
TGCGCCAGCAGCTTGGGTGTCGGGACTAGCCCAGATACGCAGTATTTT	CASSLGVGTSPDTQYF	TRBD2	NA	TRBV5-1	TRBJ2-3
TGTGCCAGTAGTTGGTCCATGCGAGACTACGAGCAGTACTTC	CASSWSMRDYEQYF	NA	NA	TRBV19	TRBJ2-7
TGTGCCAGCAGCTTAGACACAGTCTCTGGAAACACCATATATTTT	CASSLDTVSGNTIYF	NA	NA	TRBV11-2	TRBJ1-3
TGCGCCAGCAGCCAGGGGACAGGGGGCGGGTATGGCTACACCTTC	CASSQGTGGGYGYTF	TRBD1	NA	TRBV4-1	TRBJ1-2
TGTGCCAGCAGCTCCCCGGACAGGAACTATGGCTACACCTTC	CASSSPDRNYGYTF	TRBD1	few	TRBV5-6	TRBJ1-2
TGTGCTAGTGGTTTGAGGAGGGGGCAGACGAATGAGCAGTTCTTC	CASGLRRGQTNEQFF	NA	NA	TRBV12-5	TRBJ2-1
TGTGCCAGCAGCTTAGGGGACAGGGTATCAGGAAACACCATATATTTT	CASSLGDRVSGNTIYF	TRBD1	NA	TRBV7-2	TRBJ1-3
TGTGCCAGCTCACCAGGGACAGCGAACGAGCAGTACTTC	CASSPGTANEQYF	TRBD1	NA	TRBV18	TRBJ2-7
TGTGCCAGCAGCTACCAGGGTGCTCTGGGCGGAAACACCATATATTTT	CASSYQGALGGNTIYF	NA	NA	TRBV9	TRBJ1-3
TGCGCCAGCAGCTTGAACGGCGGGGGTCAGGCTGGCTACACCTTC	CASSLNGGGQAGYTF	NA	NA	TRBV5-1	TRBJ1-2
TGTGCCTGGAGTCATACAGGGGACTCTCAGCCCCAGCATTTT	CAWSHTGDSQPQHF	TRBD1	NA	TRBV30	TRBJ1-5
TGCGCCAGCGGACGGACAGGGGTTAATGAAAAACTGTTTTTT	CASGRTGVNEKLFF	TRBD1	NA	TRBV5-1	TRBJ1-4
TGTGCCAGCAGCCCGCCGGGACAGGGGCGAGATACGCAGTATTTT	CASSPPGQGRDTQYF	TRBD1	NA	TRBV7-2	TRBJ2-3
TGTGCCAGCAGCTTACTTCAGGGCGGTGAGCAGTACTTC	CASSLLQGGEQYF	NA	NA	TRBV7-2	TRBJ2-7